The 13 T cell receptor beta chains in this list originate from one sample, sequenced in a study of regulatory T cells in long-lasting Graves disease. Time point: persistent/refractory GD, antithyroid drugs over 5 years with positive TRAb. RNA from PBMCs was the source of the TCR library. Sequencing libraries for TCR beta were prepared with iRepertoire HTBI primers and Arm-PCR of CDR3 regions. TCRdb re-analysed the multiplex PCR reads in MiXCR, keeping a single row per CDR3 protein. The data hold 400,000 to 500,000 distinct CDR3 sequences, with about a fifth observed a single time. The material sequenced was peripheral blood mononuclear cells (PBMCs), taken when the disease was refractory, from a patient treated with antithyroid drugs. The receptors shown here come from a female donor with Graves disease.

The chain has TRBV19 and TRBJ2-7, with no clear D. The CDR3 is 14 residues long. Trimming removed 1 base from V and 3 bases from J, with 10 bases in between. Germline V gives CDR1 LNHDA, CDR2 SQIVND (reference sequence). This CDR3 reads CASSIGGGVYEQYF. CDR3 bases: TGTGCCAGTAGTATAGGGGGTGGGGTCTACGAGCAGTACTTC.

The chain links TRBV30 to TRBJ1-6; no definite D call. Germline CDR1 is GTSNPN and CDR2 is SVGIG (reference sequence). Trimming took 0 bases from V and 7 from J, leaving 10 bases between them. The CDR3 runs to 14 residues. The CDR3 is CAWSVGQPNSPLHF. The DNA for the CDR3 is TGTGCCTGGAGTGTGGGTCAGCCAAATTCACCCCTCCACTTT.

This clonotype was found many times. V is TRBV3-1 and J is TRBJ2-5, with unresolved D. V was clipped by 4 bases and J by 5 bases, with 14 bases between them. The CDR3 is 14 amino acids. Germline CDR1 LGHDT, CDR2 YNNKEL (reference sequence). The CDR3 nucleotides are TGTGCCAGCAGCCCGCGCGTGGCAGATGAGACCCAGTACTTC. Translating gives CASSPRVADETQYF.

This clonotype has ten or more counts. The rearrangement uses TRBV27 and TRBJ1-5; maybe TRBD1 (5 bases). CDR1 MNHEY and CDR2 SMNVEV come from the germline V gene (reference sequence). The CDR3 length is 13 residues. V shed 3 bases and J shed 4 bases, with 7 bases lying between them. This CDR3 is CASSFDRNQPQHF. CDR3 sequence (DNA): TGTGCCAGCAGTTTTGACAGAAATCAGCCCCAGCATTTT.

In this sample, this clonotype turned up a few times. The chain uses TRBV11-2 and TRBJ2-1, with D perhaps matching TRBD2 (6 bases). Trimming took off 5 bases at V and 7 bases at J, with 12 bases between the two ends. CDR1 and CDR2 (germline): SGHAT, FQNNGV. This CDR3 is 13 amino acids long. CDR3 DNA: TGTGCCAGCAGCGGTGGAGGAGGGAATGAGCAGTTCTTC. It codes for CASSGGGGNEQFF.

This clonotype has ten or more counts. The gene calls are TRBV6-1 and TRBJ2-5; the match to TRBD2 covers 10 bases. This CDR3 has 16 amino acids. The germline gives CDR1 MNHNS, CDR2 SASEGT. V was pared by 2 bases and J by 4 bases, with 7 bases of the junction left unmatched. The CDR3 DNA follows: TGTGCCAGCAGTGAACACCAAGCGGGAGGGCCAGAGACCCAGTACTTC. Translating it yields CASSEHQAGGPETQYF.

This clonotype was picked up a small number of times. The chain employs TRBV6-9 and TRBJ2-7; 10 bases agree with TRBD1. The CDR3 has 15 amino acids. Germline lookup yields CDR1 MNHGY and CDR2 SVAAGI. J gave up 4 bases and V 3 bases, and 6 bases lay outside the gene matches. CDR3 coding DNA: TGTGCCAGCAGTTACGGGGGACAGGGGAGATACGAGCAGTACTTC. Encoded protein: CASSYGGQGRYEQYF.

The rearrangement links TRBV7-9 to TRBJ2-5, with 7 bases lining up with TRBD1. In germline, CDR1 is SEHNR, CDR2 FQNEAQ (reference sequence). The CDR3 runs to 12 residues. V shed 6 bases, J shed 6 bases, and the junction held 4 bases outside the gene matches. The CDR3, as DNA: TGTGCCAGCAGGGACAGGAGGCAGACCCAGTACTTC. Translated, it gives CASRDRRQTQYF. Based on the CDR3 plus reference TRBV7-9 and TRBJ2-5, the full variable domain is DTGVSQNPRHKITKRGQNVTFRCDPISEHNRLYWYRQTLGQGPEFLTYFQNEAQLEKSRLLSDRFSAERPKGSFSTLEIQRTEQGDSAMYLCASRDRRQTQYFGPGTRLLVL.

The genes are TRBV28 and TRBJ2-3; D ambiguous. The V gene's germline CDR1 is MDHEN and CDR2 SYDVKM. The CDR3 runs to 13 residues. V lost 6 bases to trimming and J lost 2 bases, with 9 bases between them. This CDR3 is CASSSSFTDTQYF. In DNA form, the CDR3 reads TGTGCCAGCAGCTCCTCATTCACAGATACGCAGTATTTT. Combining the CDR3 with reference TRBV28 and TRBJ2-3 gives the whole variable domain DVKVTQSSRYLVKRTGEKVFLECVQDMDHENMFWYRQDPGLGLRLIYFSYDVKMKEKGDIPEGYSVSREKKERFSLILESASTNQTSMYLCASSSSFTDTQYFGPGTRLTVL.

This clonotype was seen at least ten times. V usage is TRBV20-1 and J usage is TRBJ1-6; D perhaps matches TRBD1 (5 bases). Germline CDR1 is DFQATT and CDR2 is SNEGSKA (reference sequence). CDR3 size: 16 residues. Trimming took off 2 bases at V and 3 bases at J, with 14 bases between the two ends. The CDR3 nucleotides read TGCAGTGCTAGATCCGACAGAAAAAACTATAATTCACCCCTCCACTTT. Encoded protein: CSARSDRKNYNSPLHF.

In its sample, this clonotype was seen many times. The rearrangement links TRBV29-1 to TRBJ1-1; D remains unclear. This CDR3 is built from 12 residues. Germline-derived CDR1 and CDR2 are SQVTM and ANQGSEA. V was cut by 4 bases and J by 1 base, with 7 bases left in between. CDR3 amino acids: CSVVVGNTEAFF. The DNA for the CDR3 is TGCAGCGTTGTGGTAGGGAACACTGAAGCTTTCTTT.

The CDR3 sequence: CASSQDGSPGPAFF. The CDR3 DNA reads as TGTGCCAGCAGCCAAGATGGGTCTCCGGGGCCAGCTTTCTTT. The chain carries TRBV4-2 and TRBJ1-1, with D possibly being TRBD1 (5 bases). Germline CDR1 reads LGHNA; CDR2 reads YNFKEQ. V dropped 0 bases and J dropped 10 bases, with 15 bases sitting between them. The CDR3 sequence is 14 residues long.

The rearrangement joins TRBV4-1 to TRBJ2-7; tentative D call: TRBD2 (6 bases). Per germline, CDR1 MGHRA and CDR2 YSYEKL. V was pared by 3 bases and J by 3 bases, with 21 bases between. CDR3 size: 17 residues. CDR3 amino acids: CASSHQDMSGANYEQYF. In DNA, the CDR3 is TGCGCCAGCAGCCACCAAGATATGTCGGGAGCGAACTACGAGCAGTACTTC.